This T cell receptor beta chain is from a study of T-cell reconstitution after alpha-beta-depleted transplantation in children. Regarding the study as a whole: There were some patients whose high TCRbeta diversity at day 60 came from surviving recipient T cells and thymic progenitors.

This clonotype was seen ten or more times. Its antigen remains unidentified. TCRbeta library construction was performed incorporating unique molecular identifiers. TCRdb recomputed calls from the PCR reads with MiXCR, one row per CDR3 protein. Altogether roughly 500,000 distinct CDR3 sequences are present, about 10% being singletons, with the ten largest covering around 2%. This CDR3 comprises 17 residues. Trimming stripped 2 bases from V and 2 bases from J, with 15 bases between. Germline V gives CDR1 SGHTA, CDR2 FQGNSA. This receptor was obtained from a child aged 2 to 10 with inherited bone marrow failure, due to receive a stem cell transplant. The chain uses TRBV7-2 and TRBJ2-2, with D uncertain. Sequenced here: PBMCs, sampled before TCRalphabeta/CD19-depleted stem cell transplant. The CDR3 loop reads CASSLHGWIGNTGELFF. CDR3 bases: TGTGCCAGCAGCTTACACGGGTGGATAGGTAACACCGGGGAGCTGTTTTTT.